This T cell receptor (beta chain) emerged from a study of blood T cell repertoires in COVID-19. Profiling relied on immunoSEQ multiplex PCR, and the TCRdb table lists in-frame clones only, not all of them. This table holds around 69,000 clones, roughly 84% found once. V lost 5 bases and J lost 3; bases outside the gene matches: 6. There are 15 residues in the CDR3. Germline CDR1 reads LNHDA; CDR2 reads SQIVND (reference sequence). This TCR was recovered from a man aged 45-60 years with active COVID-19. Material for sequencing was peripheral blood. The gene calls are TRBV19 and TRBJ2-2, with 7 bases that match TRBD1. CDR3 coding DNA: TGTGCCAGTAGTGCCCGGGACAGACACACCGGGGAGCTGTTTTTT. This translates into CASSARDRHTGELFF.